This entry describes one T cell receptor (beta chain). Its antigen remains unidentified. This CDR3 comprises 15 residues. V lost 0 bases and J lost 2, with 8 bases in between. Germline CDR1 SGHRS, CDR2 YFSETQ. Sequencing used immunoSEQ multiplex PCR; TCRdb keeps in-frame clones, though not all of them. The sample records under 140,000 clones, approximately 89% being singletons. The data originate from a study of cytomegalovirus exposure and HLA in healthy donors. Study-wide results and limits: It was confirmed in vitro that a few of the CMV-associated chains were specific for CMV antigens.

The chain recombines TRBV5-1 with TRBJ2-2; tentatively, D is TRBD1 (6 bases). The TCR sequence derives from a woman aged 18-35 years in good health and CMV-seronegative. Sequences were obtained from PBMCs. This CDR3 is CASSLGGRNTGELFF. The CDR3 DNA reads as TGCGCCAGCAGCTTGGGGGGGCGAAACACCGGGGAGCTGTTTTTT.